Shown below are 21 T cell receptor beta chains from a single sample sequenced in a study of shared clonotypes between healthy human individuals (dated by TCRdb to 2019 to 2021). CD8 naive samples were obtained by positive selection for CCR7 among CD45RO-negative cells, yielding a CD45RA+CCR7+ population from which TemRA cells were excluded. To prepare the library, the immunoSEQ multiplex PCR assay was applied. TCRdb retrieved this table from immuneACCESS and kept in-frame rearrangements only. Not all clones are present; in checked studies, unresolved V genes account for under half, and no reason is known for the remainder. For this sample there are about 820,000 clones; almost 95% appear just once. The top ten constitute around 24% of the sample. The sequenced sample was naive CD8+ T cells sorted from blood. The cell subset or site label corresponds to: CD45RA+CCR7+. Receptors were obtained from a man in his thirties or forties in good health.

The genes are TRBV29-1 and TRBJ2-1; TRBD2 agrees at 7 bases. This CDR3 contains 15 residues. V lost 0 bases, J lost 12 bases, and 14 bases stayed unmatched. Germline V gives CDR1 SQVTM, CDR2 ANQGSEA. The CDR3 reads CSVEDGPSGAGRQFF. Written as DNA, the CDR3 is TGCAGCGTTGAAGATGGTCCTAGCGGAGCCGGTAGGCAGTTCTTC.

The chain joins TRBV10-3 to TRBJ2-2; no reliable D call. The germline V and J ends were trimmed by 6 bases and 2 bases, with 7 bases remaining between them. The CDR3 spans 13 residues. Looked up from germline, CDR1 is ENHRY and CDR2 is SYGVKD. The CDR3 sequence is CAIRDDNTGELFF. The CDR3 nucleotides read TGTGCCATCAGAGACGACAACACCGGGGAGCTGTTTTTT.

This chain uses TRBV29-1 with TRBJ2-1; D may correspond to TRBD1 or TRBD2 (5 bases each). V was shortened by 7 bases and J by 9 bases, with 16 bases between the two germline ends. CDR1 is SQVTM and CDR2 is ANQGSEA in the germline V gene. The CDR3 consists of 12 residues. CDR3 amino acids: CSAALLGVEQFF. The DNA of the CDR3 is TGCAGCGCCGCCCTTTTGGGGGTTGAGCAGTTCTTC.

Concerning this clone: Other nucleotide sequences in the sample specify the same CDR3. This CDR3 is CASSLVPVETQYF. DNA of the CDR3: TGTGCCAGCAGCTTAGTGCCGGTAGAGACCCAGTACTTC. This sequence joins TRBV7-9 and TRBJ2-5; D gene uncertain. This CDR3 has 13 residues. Trimming took 1 base from V and 4 from J, leaving 7 bases between them. From germline, CDR1 is SEHNR and CDR2 FQNEAQ (reference sequence).

The CDR3 is CASSLGDRNTGELFF. The CDR3 DNA reads TGTGCCAGCAGCTTAGGTGACAGGAACACCGGGGAGCTGTTTTTT. This chain uses TRBV13 with TRBJ2-2; maybe TRBD1 (5 bases). V was clipped by 0 bases and J by 1 base, with 6 bases between them. This CDR3 spans 15 amino acids. Germline V gives CDR1 PRHDT, CDR2 FYEKMQ (reference sequence). The variable domain in full, with the rest retrieved from reference TRBV13 and TRBJ2-2, is AAGVIQSPRHLIKEKRETATLKCYPIPRHDTVYWYQQGPGQDPQFLISFYEKMQSDKGSIPDRFSAQQFSDYHSELNMSSLELGDSALYFCASSLGDRNTGELFFGEGSRLTVL.

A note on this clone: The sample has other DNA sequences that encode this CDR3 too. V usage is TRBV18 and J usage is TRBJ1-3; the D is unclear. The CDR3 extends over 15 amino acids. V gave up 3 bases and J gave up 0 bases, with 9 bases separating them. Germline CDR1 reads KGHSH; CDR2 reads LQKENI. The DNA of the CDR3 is TGTGCCAGCTCACCTGGACGAGGCTCTGGAAACACCATATATTTT. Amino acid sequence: CASSPGRGSGNTIYF.

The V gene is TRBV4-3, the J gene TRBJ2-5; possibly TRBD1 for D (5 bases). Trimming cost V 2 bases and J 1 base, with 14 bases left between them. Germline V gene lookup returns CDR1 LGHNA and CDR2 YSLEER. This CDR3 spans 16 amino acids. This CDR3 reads CASSQSGAALQETQYF. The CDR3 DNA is TGCGCCAGCAGCCAAAGTGGGGCGGCGCTCCAAGAGACCCAGTACTTC.

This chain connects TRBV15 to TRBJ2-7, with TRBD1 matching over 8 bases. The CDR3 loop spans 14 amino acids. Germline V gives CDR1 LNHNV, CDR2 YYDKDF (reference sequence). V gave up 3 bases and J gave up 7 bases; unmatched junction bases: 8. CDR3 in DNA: TGTGCCACCAGCAGCGGGACAGGTTCGTTTGAGCAGTACTTC. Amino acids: CATSSGTGSFEQYF.

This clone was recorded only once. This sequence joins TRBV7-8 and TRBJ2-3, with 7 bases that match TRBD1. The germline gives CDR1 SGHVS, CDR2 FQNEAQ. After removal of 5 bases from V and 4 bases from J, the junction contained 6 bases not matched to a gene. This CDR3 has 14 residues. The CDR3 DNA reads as TGTGCCAGCAGCATACCGACAGGGCCAGATACGCAGTATTTT. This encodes CASSIPTGPDTQYF.

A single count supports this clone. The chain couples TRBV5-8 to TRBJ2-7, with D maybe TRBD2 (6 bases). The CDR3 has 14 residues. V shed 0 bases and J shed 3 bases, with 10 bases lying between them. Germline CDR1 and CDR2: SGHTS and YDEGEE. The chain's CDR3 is CASSLGGGIYEQYF. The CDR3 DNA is TGTGCCAGCAGCTTGGGTGGAGGGATCTACGAGCAGTACTTC.

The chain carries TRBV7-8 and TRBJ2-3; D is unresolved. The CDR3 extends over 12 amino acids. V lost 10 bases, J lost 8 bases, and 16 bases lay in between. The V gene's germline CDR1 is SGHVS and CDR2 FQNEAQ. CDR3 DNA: TGTGCCACCTCGGTGCAGGTTGGTACGCAGTATTTT. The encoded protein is CATSVQVGTQYF.

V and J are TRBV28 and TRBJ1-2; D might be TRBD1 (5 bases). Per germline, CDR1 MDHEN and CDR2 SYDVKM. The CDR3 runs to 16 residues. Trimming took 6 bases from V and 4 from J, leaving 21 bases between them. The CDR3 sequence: CASRDPRTRQGYGYTF. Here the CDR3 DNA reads TGTGCCAGCAGAGACCCGAGGACAAGGCAGGGCTATGGCTACACCTTC.

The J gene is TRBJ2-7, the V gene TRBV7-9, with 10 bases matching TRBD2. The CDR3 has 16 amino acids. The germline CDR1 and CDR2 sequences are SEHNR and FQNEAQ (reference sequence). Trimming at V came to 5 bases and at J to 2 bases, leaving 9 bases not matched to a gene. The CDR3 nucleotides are TGTGCCAGCAGCGCCCAACTAGCGGGAAGTACCTACGAGCAGTACTTC. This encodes CASSAQLAGSTYEQYF. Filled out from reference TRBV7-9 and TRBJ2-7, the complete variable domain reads DTGVSQNPRHKITKRGQNVTFRCDPISEHNRLYWYRQTLGQGPEFLTYFQNEAQLEKSRLLSDRFSAERPKGSFSTLEIQRTEQGDSAMYLCASSAQLAGSTYEQYFGPGTRLTVT.

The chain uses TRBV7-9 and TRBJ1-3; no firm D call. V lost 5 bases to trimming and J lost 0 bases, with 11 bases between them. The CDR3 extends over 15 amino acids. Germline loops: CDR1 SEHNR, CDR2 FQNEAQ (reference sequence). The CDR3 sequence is CASSPPRSSGNTIYF. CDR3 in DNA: TGTGCCAGCAGCCCACCGCGAAGCTCTGGAAACACCATATATTTT.

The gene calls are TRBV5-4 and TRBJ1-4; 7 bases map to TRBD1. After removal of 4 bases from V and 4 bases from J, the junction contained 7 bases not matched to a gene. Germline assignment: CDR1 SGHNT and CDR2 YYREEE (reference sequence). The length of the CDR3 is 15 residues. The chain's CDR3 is CASSTRDRNNEKLFF. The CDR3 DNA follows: TGTGCCAGCAGCACTCGGGACAGAAATAATGAAAAACTGTTTTTT. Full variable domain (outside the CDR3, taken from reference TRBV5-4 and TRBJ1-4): ETGVTQSPTHLIKTRGQQVTLRCSSQSGHNTVSWYQQALGQGPQFIFQYYREEENGRGNFPPRFSGLQFPNYSSELNVNALELDDSALYLCASSTRDRNNEKLFFGSGTQLSVL.

Here the CDR3 DNA reads TGTGCCAGCAGCTTCTCACAGGGTGAAAAACTGTTTTTT. Translation: CASSFSQGEKLFF. This chain uses TRBV5-5 with TRBJ1-4; tentatively, D is TRBD1 (6 bases). V dropped 2 bases and J dropped 7 bases, with 9 bases sitting between them. The CDR3 extends over 13 amino acids. Per germline, CDR1 SGHKS and CDR2 YYEKEE (reference sequence).

CDR3 sequence (DNA): TGTGCCAGCAGCCCGCGACGGACAGGGGGCTTCGAGCAGTACTTC. It encodes CASSPRRTGGFEQYF. The V and J genes are TRBV14 and TRBJ2-7; TRBD1 agrees at 11 bases. The germline gives CDR1 SGHDN, CDR2 FVKESK. The CDR3 consists of 15 residues. V dropped 4 bases and J dropped 6; count of bases not matched to a gene: 8.

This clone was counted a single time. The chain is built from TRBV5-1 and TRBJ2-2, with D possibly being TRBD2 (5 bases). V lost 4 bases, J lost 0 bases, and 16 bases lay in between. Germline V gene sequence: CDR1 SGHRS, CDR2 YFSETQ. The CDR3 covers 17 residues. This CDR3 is CASSLKLGSPNTGELFF. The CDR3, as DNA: TGCGCCAGCAGCCTCAAGCTGGGGAGCCCGAACACCGGGGAGCTGTTTTTT. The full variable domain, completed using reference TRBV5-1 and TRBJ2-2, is KAGVTQTPRYLIKTRGQQVTLSCSPISGHRSVSWYQQTPGQGLQFLFEYFSETQRNKGNFPGRFSGRQFSNSRSEMNVSTLELGDSALYLCASSLKLGSPNTGELFFGEGSRLTVL.

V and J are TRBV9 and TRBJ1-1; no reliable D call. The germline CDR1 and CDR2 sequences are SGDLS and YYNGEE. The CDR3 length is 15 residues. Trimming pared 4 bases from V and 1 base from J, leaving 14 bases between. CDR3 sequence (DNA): TGTGCCAGCAGCCCAGTGCGAGTCGGGAACACTGAAGCTTTCTTT. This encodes CASSPVRVGNTEAFF.

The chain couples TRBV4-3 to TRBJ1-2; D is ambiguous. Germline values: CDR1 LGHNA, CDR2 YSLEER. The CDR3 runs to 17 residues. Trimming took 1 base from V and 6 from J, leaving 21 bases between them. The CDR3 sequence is CASSQVGRIDLRNGYTF. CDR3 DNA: TGCGCCAGCAGCCAAGTGGGTAGAATAGACCTGAGGAATGGCTACACCTTC.

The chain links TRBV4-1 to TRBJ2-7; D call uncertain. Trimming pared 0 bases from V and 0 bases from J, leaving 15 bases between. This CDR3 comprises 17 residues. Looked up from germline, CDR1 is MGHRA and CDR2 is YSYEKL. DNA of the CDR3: TGCGCCAGCAGCCAAGACGTGGCCCCCAGTCCCTCCTACGAGCAGTACTTC. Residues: CASSQDVAPSPSYEQYF.